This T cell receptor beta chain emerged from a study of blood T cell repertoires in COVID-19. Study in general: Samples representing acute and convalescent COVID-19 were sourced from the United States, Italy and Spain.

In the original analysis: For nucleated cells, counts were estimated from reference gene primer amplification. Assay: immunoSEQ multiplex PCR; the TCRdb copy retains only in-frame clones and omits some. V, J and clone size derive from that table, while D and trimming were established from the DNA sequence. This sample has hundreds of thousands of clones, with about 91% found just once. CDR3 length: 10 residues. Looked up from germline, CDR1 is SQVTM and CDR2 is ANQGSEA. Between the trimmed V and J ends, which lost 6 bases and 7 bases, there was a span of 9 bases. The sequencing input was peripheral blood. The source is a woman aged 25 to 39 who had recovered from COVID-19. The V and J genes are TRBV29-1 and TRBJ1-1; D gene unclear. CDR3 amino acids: CSVGANEAFF. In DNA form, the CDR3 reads TGCAGCGTCGGTGCGAATGAAGCTTTCTTT.